These 2 T cell receptor beta chains were sequenced from one sample in a study of blood T cell repertoires in COVID-19 (dated by TCRdb to 2020 to 2021). The receptor library was made with the immunoSEQ multiplex PCR assay. TCRdb re-hosts the immuneACCESS table, in-frame sequences only. Its copies lack some clones; in the studies checked, an unresolved V gene accounts for under half of them, and the cause for the rest is not known. Here the sample has roughly 200,000 clones; approximately 89% occur a single time. The ten biggest clones cover 3.5% to 5% of the sample. The sample comprised peripheral blood. The source is a woman in her 30s with acute or convalescent COVID-19.

For the CDR3, the DNA is TGTGCCAGCAGTGGAGCGGGAGTCGGCACAGATACGCAGTATTTT. Translated, it gives CASSGAGVGTDTQYF. The chain recombines TRBV6-1 with TRBJ2-3, with 8 bases matching TRBD2. Germline CDR1 and CDR2: MNHNS and SASEGT. After removal of 4 bases from V and 1 base from J, the junction contained 4 bases not matched to a gene. This CDR3 has 15 residues.

This chain connects TRBV5-1 to TRBJ2-3; 7 bases fit TRBD1. V trimming: 4 bases; J trimming: 6 bases; junction bases outside the gene matches: 8. This CDR3 has 14 amino acids. Germline V gene lookup returns CDR1 SGHRS and CDR2 YFSETQ. In DNA, the CDR3 is TGCGCCAGCAGCCTTACCGACAGGGAGGATACGCAGTATTTT. It specifies CASSLTDREDTQYF.